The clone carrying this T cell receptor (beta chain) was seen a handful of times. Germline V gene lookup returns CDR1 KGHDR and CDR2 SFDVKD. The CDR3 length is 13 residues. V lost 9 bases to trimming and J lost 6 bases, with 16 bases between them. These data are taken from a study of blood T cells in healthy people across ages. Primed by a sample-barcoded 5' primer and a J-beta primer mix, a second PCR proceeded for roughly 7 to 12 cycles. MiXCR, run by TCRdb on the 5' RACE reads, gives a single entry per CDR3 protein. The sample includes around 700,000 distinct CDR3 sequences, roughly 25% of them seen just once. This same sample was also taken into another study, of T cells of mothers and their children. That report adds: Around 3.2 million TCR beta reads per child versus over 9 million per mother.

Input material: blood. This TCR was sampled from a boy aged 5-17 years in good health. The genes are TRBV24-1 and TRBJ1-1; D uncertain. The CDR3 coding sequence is TGTGCCACCCTGCCGGGGTCTTACGCTGAAGCTTTCTTT. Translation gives CATLPGSYAEAFF.